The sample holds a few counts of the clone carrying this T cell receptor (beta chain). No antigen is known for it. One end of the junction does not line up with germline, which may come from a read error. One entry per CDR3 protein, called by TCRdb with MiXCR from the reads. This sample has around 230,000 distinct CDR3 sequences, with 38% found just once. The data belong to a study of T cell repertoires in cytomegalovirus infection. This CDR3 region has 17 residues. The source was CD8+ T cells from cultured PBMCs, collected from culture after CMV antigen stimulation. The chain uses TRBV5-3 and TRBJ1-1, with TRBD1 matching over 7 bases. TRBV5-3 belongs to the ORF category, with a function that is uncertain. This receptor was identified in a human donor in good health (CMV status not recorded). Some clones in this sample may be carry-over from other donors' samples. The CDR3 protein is CASSSRDRLFVNTEAFF. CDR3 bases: TGTGCCAGCAGCTCCCGGGACAGACTGTTCGTGAACACTGAAGCTTTCTTT.